These 17 T cell receptor beta chains came from one sample sequenced in a study of regulatory T cells in long-lasting Graves disease. Sample time point: persistent/refractory GD, antithyroid drugs over 5 years with positive TRAb. TCR sequences were obtained from RNA taken from PBMCs. Relying on iRepertoire HTBI primers and Arm-PCR of CDR3 regions, the team built TCR beta libraries. TCRdb passed the multiplex PCR reads through MiXCR, listing each CDR3 protein once. The sample carries 700,000 or so distinct CDR3 sequences, approximately 31% recorded once. This material consisted of peripheral blood mononuclear cells (PBMCs), taken when the disease was refractory, from a patient treated with antithyroid drugs. These receptors were collected from a female donor with Graves disease.

This clonotype was observed a few times. The chain joins TRBV20-1 to TRBJ1-1; 8 positions agree with TRBD1. V lost 6 bases, J lost 2 bases, and 5 bases stayed unmatched. The CDR3 covers 13 residues. Germline V gene data show CDR1 as DFQATT and CDR2 as SNEGSKA (reference sequence). CDR3 sequence reads: CSAPGQANTEAFF. The CDR3 DNA reads TGCAGTGCACCGGGACAGGCCAACACTGAAGCTTTCTTT.

For this clonotype: One base away lies a much larger clone, so this may be a sequencing read error. This chain uses TRBV7-3 with TRBJ2-5, with D perhaps matching TRBD2 (5 bases). The V and J ends lost 3 bases and 9 bases respectively, with 14 bases between them. The CDR3 has 13 amino acids. The germline gives CDR1 SGHTA, CDR2 FQGTGA. This CDR3 reads CASSLQRTEAQYF. In DNA, the CDR3 is TGTGCCAGCAGCTTGCAACGGACGGAGGCCCAGTACTTC. The full variable domain, completed using reference TRBV7-3 and TRBJ2-5, is GAGVSQTPSNKVTEKGKYVELRCDPISGHTALYWYRQSLGQGPEFLIYFQGTGAADDSGLPNDRFFAVRPEGSVSTLKIQRTERGDSAVYLCASSLQRTEAQYFGPGTRLLVL.

The genes are TRBV30 and TRBJ1-1; D is ambiguous. Germline assignment: CDR1 GTSNPN and CDR2 SVGIG (reference sequence). This CDR3 has 13 residues. The V and J ends lost 4 bases and 4 bases respectively, with 13 bases between them. The CDR3 DNA sequence: TGTGCCTGGACTAAGGGATGGGGCACTGAAGCTTTCTTT. Translating gives CAWTKGWGTEAFF.

The chain joins TRBV7-8 to TRBJ1-4, with 8 positions matching TRBD1. CDR1 and CDR2 (germline): SGHVS, FQNEAQ. V gave up 1 base and J gave up 5 bases; unmatched junction bases: 3. The CDR3 covers 15 residues. In nucleotides, the CDR3 is TGTGCCAGCAGCTTAGGGTGGGACAGGAATGAAAAACTGTTTTTT. It encodes CASSLGWDRNEKLFF. Full variable domain (remainder filled in from reference TRBV7-8 and TRBJ1-4): GAGVSQSPRYKVAKRGQDVALRCDPISGHVSLFWYQQALGQGPEFLTYFQNEAQLDKSGLPSDRFFAERPEGSVSTLKIQRTQQEDSAVYLCASSLGWDRNEKLFFGSGTQLSVL.

This sequence joins TRBV12-5 and TRBJ1-1; a weak D match, TRBD1 (6 bases). The CDR3 is made up of 13 amino acids. Between the trimmed V and J ends, which lost 7 bases and 0 bases, there was a span of 9 bases. Germline V gene sequence: CDR1 LGHNT, CDR2 FRNRAP. DNA for the CDR3: TGTGCTAGTGCCTGGACAGTGAACACTGAAGCTTTCTTT. Protein: CASAWTVNTEAFF.

This chain uses TRBV20-1 with TRBJ1-1; D unclear. V was clipped by 5 bases and J by 5 bases, with 6 bases between them. There are 10 residues in the CDR3. CDR1 and CDR2 from the germline V gene are DFQATT and SNEGSKA (reference sequence). CDR3 sequence: CSALETEAFF. The CDR3 DNA is TGCAGTGCTCTGGAGACTGAAGCTTTCTTT.

The chain carries TRBV6-1 and TRBJ2-3; the D gene is possibly TRBD2 (6 bases). The CDR3 extends over 13 amino acids. Looked up from germline, CDR1 is MNHNS and CDR2 is SASEGT. With 6 bases removed from V and 4 bases from J, the gap between germline ends came to 11 bases. CDR3 in amino acids: CASRGGSPDTQYF. CDR3 sequence (DNA): TGTGCCAGCAGGGGGGGTTCCCCAGATACGCAGTATTTT.

This clonotype was seen repeatedly, ten times or more. This chain joins TRBV10-3 and TRBJ2-5, with 14 bases that match TRBD2. The V segment lost 4 bases and the J segment 2 bases; nucleotides outside the gene matches: 0. The CDR3 runs 15 residues. Germline-derived CDR1 and CDR2 are ENHRY and SYGVKD. The CDR3, as DNA: TGTGCCATCAGTGGACTAGCGGGGGGGCAAGAGACCCAGTACTTC. The encoded protein is CAISGLAGGQETQYF.

This clonotype was found many times. The rearrangement links TRBV29-1 to TRBJ1-1, with 8 bases fitting TRBD1. V dropped 5 bases and J dropped 5; count of bases not matched to a gene: 7. Per the germline V gene, CDR1 is SQVTM and CDR2 is ANQGSEA. The CDR3 spans 13 residues. This chain's CDR3 is CSVRTGRGTEAFF. The CDR3 region has the DNA TGCAGCGTTCGGACAGGGAGAGGAACTGAAGCTTTCTTT. Together with reference TRBV29-1 and TRBJ1-1, the CDR3 gives the full variable domain: SAVISQKPSRDICQRGTSLTIQCQVDSQVTMMFWYRQQPGQSLTLIATANQGSEATYESGFVIDKFPISRPNLTFSTLTVSNMSPEDSSIYLCSVRTGRGTEAFFGQGTRLTVV.

The rearrangement joins TRBV20-1 to TRBJ2-4, with 7 bases matching TRBD2. The length of the CDR3 is 13 residues. V was pared by 3 bases and J by 7 bases, with 6 bases of the junction left unmatched. Looked up from germline, CDR1 is DFQATT and CDR2 is SNEGSKA (reference sequence). This CDR3 reads CSARGGSGNIQYF. The CDR3 DNA is TGCAGTGCTAGGGGGGGGAGTGGTAACATTCAGTACTTC.

The chain employs TRBV5-8 and TRBJ2-2, with D hard to call. This CDR3 has 15 amino acids. CDR1 is SGHTS and CDR2 is YDEGEE in the germline V gene. Trimming stripped 4 bases from V and 4 bases from J, with 14 bases between. As DNA, the CDR3 is TGTGCCAGCAGCCCTCGGCTGTCGGTCACCGGGGAGCTGTTTTTT. This encodes CASSPRLSVTGELFF.

This clonotype was found many times. The chain joins TRBV2 to TRBJ2-5; D is ambiguous. The germline V gene encodes CDR1 SNHLY and CDR2 FYNNEI. The CDR3 runs to 14 residues. Trimming took 1 base from V and 5 from J, leaving 11 bases between them. The CDR3 DNA reads TGTGCCAGCAGTGAAGGGGCAGAAACTGAGACCCAGTACTTC. Encoded protein: CASSEGAETETQYF.

This sequence joins TRBV19 and TRBJ1-5; TRBD1 might be the D (5 bases). Germline V gene lookup returns CDR1 LNHDA and CDR2 SQIVND (reference sequence). CDR3 length: 16 amino acids. The ends were cut back, 3 bases at V and 2 bases at J, with 14 bases in the middle. CDR3 DNA sequence: TGTGCCAGTAGTATTCGGCCGCAAGGGGGCAATCAGCCCCAGCATTTT. Its protein product is CASSIRPQGGNQPQHF.

This clonotype was detected only a few times. The chain carries TRBV7-8 and TRBJ1-1; no reliable D call. The germline CDR1 and CDR2 sequences are SGHVS and FQNEAQ. V was cut by 10 bases and J by 1 base, with 13 bases left in between. The CDR3 is 13 amino acids. This chain's CDR3 is CATEGRRNTEAFF. The CDR3 bases are TGTGCCACCGAGGGCAGACGGAACACTGAAGCTTTCTTT.

The CDR3 nucleotides are TGTGCCAGCAAACGGACAGTTTCCAAGGAGACCCAGTACTTC. This translates into CASKRTVSKETQYF. This chain connects TRBV6-1 to TRBJ2-5, with D possibly being TRBD1 (6 bases). CDR3 length: 14 residues. The germline gives CDR1 MNHNS, CDR2 SASEGT. Trimming cost V 7 bases and J 5 bases, with 17 bases left between them.

This clonotype was detected ten times or more. The genes are TRBV12-3 or TRBV12-4 and TRBJ1-4, with D unresolved. Trimming stripped 5 bases from V and 7 bases from J, with 17 bases between. The CDR3 totals 15 residues. This chain's CDR3 is CASSPPGVGSEKLFF. For the CDR3, the DNA is TGTGCCAGCAGTCCCCCCGGGGTCGGAAGTGAAAAACTGTTTTTT.

In this sample, this clonotype turned up a few times. The gene calls are TRBV28 and TRBJ2-4; the match to TRBD2 covers 9 bases. This CDR3 spans 15 amino acids. With 6 bases clipped from V and 9 bases from J, the junction kept 12 bases outside the gene matches. Germline V gene data show CDR1 as MDHEN and CDR2 as SYDVKM. The CDR3 reads CASRKAGGPVIIQYF. The CDR3 nucleotides read TGTGCCAGCAGAAAAGCGGGAGGCCCGGTAATCATTCAGTACTTC.